The T cell receptor (beta chain) under discussion was sequenced for a study of PD-1 and CTLA-4 blockade in melanoma (dated by TCRdb to the early 2020s). With regard to the full study: The study compared how PD-1 blockade and CTLA-4 blockade affected the melanoma-reactive CD8 T cell response in patients with melanoma.

The library came from the immunoSEQ multiplex PCR assay. TCRdb took over this immuneACCESS table, retaining in-frame rearrangements with V and J assigned. Such tables are incomplete; in checked studies, under half of the missing clones stem from an unresolved V gene, and the remainder is unexplained. The sample yields under 7,500 clones; about 80% were counted once. The ten top clones hold 35% to 50% of the sample. Comment on this clone: The clone's antigen remains unknown. Qualities for individual bases were not recorded, and no much larger clone is one base off.

V is reduced by 0 bases and J by 4 bases, leaving a spacing of 9 bases between them. From cysteine to phenylalanine, the CDR3 is 14 amino acids long. This entry keeps only the CDR3 DNA: 42 bases, framed from base 1. According to the germline V gene (reference sequence), CDR1 reads LGHDT and CDR2 reads YNNKEL. Source: CD8+ T cells from peripheral blood, taken before anti-PD-1 treatment. This TCR derives from a human donor with melanoma. The rearrangement joined TRBV3-1 (or the pseudogene TRBV3-2) to TRBJ2-5; too little of a D gene remains to name it. Here the CDR3 is given as CASSQEALRETQYF. The DNA reads as follows: TGTGCCAGCAGCCAAGAGGCCCTTCGAGAGACCCAGTACTTC.